Detailed here is one TCR beta chain. What it recognizes is unknown. The data were produced by immunoSEQ multiplex PCR, yet TCRdb's version contains in-frame clones alone and is incomplete. The table lists some 80,000 clones, roughly 85% of them singletons, with 0.5% to 0.85% in the top ten. This sample stems from a study of OX40 agonist ivuxolimab in advanced cancers. The overall study: Treatment of patients was with ivuxolimab, an agonistic anti-OX40 (CD134) antibody. Anti-PD-1, anti-PD-L1 or anti-CTLA-4 therapy given earlier was allowed, and 40% had some. Study results and caveats: More expanded clones were seen, on average, in CD8+ T cells than in CD4+.

Autoimmune disease history or systemic immunosuppression disqualified patients. The CDR3 length is 14 residues. V was clipped by 1 base and J by 8 bases, with 14 bases between them. The germline CDR1 and CDR2 sequences are GTSNPN and SVGIG (reference sequence). The material was CD4+ or CD8+ T cells sorted from blood, obtained in a trial of the OX40 agonist ivuxolimab. The chain joins TRBV30 to TRBJ1-4; a weak D match, TRBD1 (6 bases). The TCR sequence derives from an adult with an advanced solid tumor such as melanoma, head and neck, liver or kidney cancer. The CDR3 reads CAWSGTGRGEKLFF. In nucleotides, the CDR3 is TGTGCCTGGAGTGGTACAGGGCGTGGGGAAAAACTGTTTTTT.